This T cell receptor beta chain was captured by sequencing in a study of shared clonotypes between healthy human individuals. In the sorted-subset replicate PCRs, approximately 200 ng DNA, 29,000 or so T cell genomes, was used. The method was immunoSEQ multiplex PCR; TCRdb's version includes in-frame clones alone and lacks a portion of them. Of approximately 700,000 clones listed, roughly 72% are singletons. Donation came from healthy HIV-negative adults that had no recent acute infections or vaccinations. On this clone: Its target is not known.

The CDR3 is 14 amino acids. The V and J ends lost 4 bases and 3 bases respectively, with 11 bases between them. CDR1 and CDR2 from the germline V gene are SGDLS and YYNGEE. Study-level findings and limits: Shared clonotypes: 4.5% to 5% naive CD4, under 4% naive CD8, 2.3% memory CD4, 0.35% to 0.5% memory CD8.

This TCR was recovered from a woman aged 25 to 39 in good health. V and J are TRBV9 and TRBJ1-3, with D hard to call. Material for sequencing was memory CD4+ T cells sorted from blood. Subset defined: CD45RA-negative fraction. The CDR3 DNA reads TGTGCCAGCAGCTTGCGGGCCGTTGGAAACACCATATATTTT. Translated, it gives CASSLRAVGNTIYF.